Presented here are 2 T cell receptor beta chains from one specimen sequenced in a study of T cell changes during pregnancy in multiple sclerosis. Clones were read by immunoSEQ multiplex PCR, and TCRdb kept only the in-frame ones, dropping some. The sample consists of 75,000 to 95,000 clones, approximately 92% of them appearing once. Material: peripheral blood, obtained after pregnancy. All receptors derive from a female donor with multiple sclerosis, enrolled in a pregnancy study.

V is TRBV30 and J is TRBJ2-3, with TRBD2 matching over 11 bases. Trimming removed 1 base from V and 5 bases from J; junction bases left unmatched: 8. This CDR3 spans 16 amino acids. Germline V CDR1 and CDR2: GTSNPN, SVGIG (reference sequence). CDR3 nucleotide sequence: TGTGCCTGGAGTGGAGTTAGCGGGAGGGCTAGAGATACGCAGTATTTT. It encodes CAWSGVSGRARDTQYF.

The chain recombines TRBV25-1 with TRBJ2-1; 7 nucleotides agree with TRBD2. CDR3 length: 14 residues. With 6 bases clipped from V and 9 bases from J, the junction kept 11 bases outside the gene matches. Germline-derived CDR1 and CDR2 are MGHDK and SYGVNS. The CDR3 is CASRFPSGESEQFF. The CDR3 coding sequence is TGTGCCAGCAGATTTCCTAGCGGAGAAAGTGAGCAGTTCTTC. Looking up the rest from reference TRBV25-1 and TRBJ2-1 gives the full variable domain: EADIYQTPRYLVIGTGKKITLECSQTMGHDKMYWYQQDPGMELHLIHYSYGVNSTEKGDLSSESTVSRIRTEHFPLTLESARPSHTSQYLCASRFPSGESEQFFGPGTRLTVL.